The 11 T cell receptor beta chains reported below all come from one sample, sequenced in a study of blood T cells in healthy people across ages. Combining a sample-barcoded 5' primer with a J-beta primer mix, a second PCR ran for roughly 7 to 12 cycles. TCRdb fed the 5' RACE reads into MiXCR, producing one record per CDR3 protein. The table includes about 1 million distinct CDR3 sequences, under 30% detected once. These same records also appear under a second study, on T cells of mothers and their children.

The sample comprised blood. The receptors were sampled from a girl aged 2 to 10 in good health.

The table lists this clonotype with a few counts. The genes are TRBV7-9 and TRBJ2-1, with D unclear. Deletions cut 1 base from V and 12 bases from J, with 16 bases between. The germline V gene encodes CDR1 SEHNR and CDR2 FQNEAQ (reference sequence). This CDR3 is 14 amino acids long. In DNA, the CDR3 is TGTGCCAGCAGCTTAGAGTGGCTAGGAAACGGGCAGTTCTTC. This encodes CASSLEWLGNGQFF.

CDR3: CASSPSDRDYSPLHF. The CDR3 DNA reads TGTGCCAGCTCACCAAGTGACAGAGATTATTCACCCCTCCACTTT. The chain is built from TRBV18 and TRBJ1-6; D might be TRBD1 (5 bases). CDR1 and CDR2 from the germline V gene are KGHSH and LQKENI. The CDR3 is made up of 15 amino acids. The ends were cut back, 2 bases at V and 8 bases at J, with 13 bases in the middle.

CDR3: CAISESGGPTSGANVLTF. The CDR3 DNA reads as TGTGCCATCAGTGAGTCGGGGGGGCCCACCTCTGGGGCCAACGTCCTGACTTTC. J is TRBJ2-6 and V is TRBV10-3; D is perhaps TRBD2 (7 bases). This CDR3 has 18 amino acids. Germline CDR1 is ENHRY and CDR2 is SYGVKD. V gave up 0 bases and J gave up 0 bases, with 12 bases separating them.

At least ten counts were recorded for this clonotype. This chain joins TRBV12-3 or TRBV12-4 and TRBJ2-4; maybe TRBD1 (6 bases). The CDR3 has 12 amino acids. Trimming left V 6 bases short and J 10 bases short, with 13 bases between. The CDR3 nucleotides read TGTGCCAGCAGCTCAGGACAGTTTATTCAGTACTTC. Translation gives CASSSGQFIQYF.

The chain uses TRBV4-1 and TRBJ1-2; maybe TRBD1 (6 bases). Germline V CDR1 and CDR2: MGHRA, YSYEKL. This CDR3 region has 16 residues. Trimming took 1 base from V and 2 from J, leaving 14 bases between them. The CDR3 loop is CASSQAPGHPNYGYTF. The CDR3 DNA follows: TGCGCCAGCAGCCAAGCTCCGGGACACCCGAACTATGGCTACACCTTC.

The rearrangement joins TRBV2 to TRBJ2-3; the D gene is possibly TRBD1 (6 bases). V was clipped by 0 bases and J by 3 bases, with 7 bases between them. Looked up from germline, CDR1 is SNHLY and CDR2 is FYNNEI. This CDR3 is 14 amino acids long. The CDR3 nucleotides read TGTGCCAGCAGTGAAGCGGACAGAACAGATACGCAGTATTTT. This sequence encodes CASSEADRTDTQYF.

This clonotype was seen more than once but under ten times. This sequence joins TRBV20-1 and TRBJ1-1; no clear D. The CDR3 length is 13 residues. V was pared by 3 bases and J by 3 bases, with 11 bases between. Per germline, CDR1 DFQATT and CDR2 SNEGSKA (reference sequence). The CDR3 is CSASTGDYTEAFF. CDR3 DNA: TGCAGTGCTAGTACCGGGGATTACACTGAAGCTTTCTTT.

This clonotype was recorded a few times. The CDR3 reads CASSLDLPSGGFYNEQFF. CDR3 DNA sequence: TGTGCCAGCAGCTTAGACTTACCCAGCGGGGGGTTTTACAATGAGCAGTTCTTC. The chain couples TRBV7-6 to TRBJ2-1; 9 bases are a match to TRBD2. After removal of 1 base from V and 4 bases from J, the junction contained 11 bases not matched to a gene. CDR3 length: 18 amino acids. Germline loops: CDR1 SGHVS, CDR2 FNYEAQ.

The table lists this clonotype with a few counts. One end of the junction is discordant with germline, which a read error may explain. The chain recombines TRBV12-3 or TRBV12-4 with TRBJ1-2, with 7 bases lining up with TRBD1. This CDR3 is built from 14 residues. The CDR3 here is CASSWGTDRYGYAF. The CDR3 DNA sequence: TGTGCCAGCAGTTGGGGGACAGACCGCTATGGCTACGCCTTC.

The chain employs TRBV6-2 or TRBV6-3 and TRBJ1-6; 9 bases fit TRBD1. Germline CDR1 and CDR2: MNHEY and SVGEGT. There are 14 residues in the CDR3. V shed 6 bases, J shed 9 bases, and the junction held 6 bases outside the gene matches. CDR3 in DNA: TGTGCCAGCAGGAATCCGGGACAGGGTTCACCCCTCCACTTT. Translation gives CASRNPGQGSPLHF.

This clonotype was counted a few times. The genes are TRBV20-1 and TRBJ1-6; D ambiguous. The V end lost 3 bases, the J end lost 1 base, and 4 bases lay between the germline ends. The CDR3 extends over 13 amino acids. CDR1 DFQATT and CDR2 SNEGSKA come from the germline V gene (reference sequence). In DNA form, the CDR3 reads TGCAGTGCTAGCCGGTCCTATAATTCACCCCTCCACTTT. This translates into CSASRSYNSPLHF.